The T cell receptor beta chain described here comes from a study of shared clonotypes between healthy human individuals. Notes on the study in general: Clonotype sharing among the donors was expected to vary with sequencing depth. Apart from blood, nothing was sampled; tissue repertoires likely differ.

CDR1 and CDR2 from the germline V gene are MDHEN and SYDVKM. Between the trimmed V and J ends, which lost 1 base and 6 bases, there was a span of 4 bases. This CDR3 comprises 12 residues. Only one count was recorded for this clone. Antigen specificity is unknown. The protocol was immunoSEQ multiplex PCR, while the TCRdb copy is restricted to in-frame clones and leaves out a portion. The sample includes 2 million to 3 million clones, roughly 93% seen only once; the top ten take 0.36%. The clonotype comes from a man aged 18 to 29 in good health. Some clones in this sample may be carry-over from other donors' samples. Sequenced input: naive CD4+ T cells from PBMCs. The sample's subset: CD45RA+ positively selected. The V and J genes are TRBV28 and TRBJ2-1; unclear D gene. The chain's CDR3 is CASSLFVNEQFF. The CDR3 nucleotides are TGTGCCAGCAGTTTATTTGTCAATGAGCAGTTCTTC.